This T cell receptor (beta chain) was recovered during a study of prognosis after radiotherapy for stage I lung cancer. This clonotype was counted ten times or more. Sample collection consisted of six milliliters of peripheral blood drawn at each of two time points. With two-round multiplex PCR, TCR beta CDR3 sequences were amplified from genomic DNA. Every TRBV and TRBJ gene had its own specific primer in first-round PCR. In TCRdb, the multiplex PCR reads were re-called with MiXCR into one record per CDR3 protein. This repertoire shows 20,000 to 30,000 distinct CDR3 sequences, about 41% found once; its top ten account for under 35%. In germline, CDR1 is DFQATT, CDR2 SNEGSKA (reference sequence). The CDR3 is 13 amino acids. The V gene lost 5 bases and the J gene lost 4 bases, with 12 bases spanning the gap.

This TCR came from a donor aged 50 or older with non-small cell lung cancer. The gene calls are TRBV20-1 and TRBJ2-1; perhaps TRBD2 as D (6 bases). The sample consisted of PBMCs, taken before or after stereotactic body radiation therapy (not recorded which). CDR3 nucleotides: TGCAGTGCTGGAGGGCCCGTTTACAATGAGCAGTTCTTC. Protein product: CSAGGPVYNEQFF.